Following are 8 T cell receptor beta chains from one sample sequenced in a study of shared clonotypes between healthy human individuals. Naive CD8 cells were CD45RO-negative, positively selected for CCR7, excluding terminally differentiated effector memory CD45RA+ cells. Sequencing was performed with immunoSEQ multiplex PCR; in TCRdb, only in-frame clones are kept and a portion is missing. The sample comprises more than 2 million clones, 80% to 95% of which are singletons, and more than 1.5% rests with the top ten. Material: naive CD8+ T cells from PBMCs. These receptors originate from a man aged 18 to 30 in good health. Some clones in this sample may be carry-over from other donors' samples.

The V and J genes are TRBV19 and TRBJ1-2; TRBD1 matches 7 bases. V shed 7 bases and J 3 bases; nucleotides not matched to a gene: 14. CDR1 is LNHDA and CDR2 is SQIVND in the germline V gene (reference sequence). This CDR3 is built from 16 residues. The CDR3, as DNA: TGTGCCAGTACCACCCTGACAGGGAGGATCTACTATGGCTACACCTTC. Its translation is CASTTLTGRIYYGYTF.

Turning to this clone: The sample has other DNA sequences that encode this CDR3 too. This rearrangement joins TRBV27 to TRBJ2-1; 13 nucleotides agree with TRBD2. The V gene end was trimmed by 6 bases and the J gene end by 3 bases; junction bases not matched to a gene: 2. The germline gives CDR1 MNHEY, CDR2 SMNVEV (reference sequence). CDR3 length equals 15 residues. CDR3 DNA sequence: TGTGCCAGCAGGCGACTAGCGGGAGGCTACAATGAGCAGTTCTTC. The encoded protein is CASRRLAGGYNEQFF.

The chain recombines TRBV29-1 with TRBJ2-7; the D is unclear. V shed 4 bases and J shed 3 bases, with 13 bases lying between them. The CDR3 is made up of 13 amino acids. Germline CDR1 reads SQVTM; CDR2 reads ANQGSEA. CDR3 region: CSVVPLGGYEQYF. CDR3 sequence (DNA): TGCAGCGTTGTCCCCCTGGGCGGCTACGAGCAGTACTTC.

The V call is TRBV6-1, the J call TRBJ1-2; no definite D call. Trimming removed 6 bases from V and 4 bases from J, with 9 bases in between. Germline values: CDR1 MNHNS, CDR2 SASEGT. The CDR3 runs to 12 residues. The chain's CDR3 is CASSLGSYGYTF. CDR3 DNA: TGTGCCAGCAGCTTGGGGTCCTATGGCTACACCTTC.

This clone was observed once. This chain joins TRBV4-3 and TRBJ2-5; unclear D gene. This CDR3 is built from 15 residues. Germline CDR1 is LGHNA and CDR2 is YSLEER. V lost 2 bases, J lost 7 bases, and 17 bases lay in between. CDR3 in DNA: TGCGCCAGCAGCCAAACGACGGGCGGCGGTCTGACCCAGTACTTC. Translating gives CASSQTTGGGLTQYF.

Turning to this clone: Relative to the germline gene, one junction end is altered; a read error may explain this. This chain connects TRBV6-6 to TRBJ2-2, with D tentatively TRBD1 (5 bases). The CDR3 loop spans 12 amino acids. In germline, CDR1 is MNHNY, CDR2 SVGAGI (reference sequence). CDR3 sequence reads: CASSLDTGELFF. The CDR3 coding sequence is TGTGCCAGCAGTTTGGACACGGGGGAGCTGTTTTTT.

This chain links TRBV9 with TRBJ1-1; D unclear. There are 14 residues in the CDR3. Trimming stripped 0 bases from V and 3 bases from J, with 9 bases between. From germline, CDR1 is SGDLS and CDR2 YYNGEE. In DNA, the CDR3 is TGTGCCAGCAGCGTAGCTAGTTGGGACACTGAAGCTTTCTTT. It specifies CASSVASWDTEAFF. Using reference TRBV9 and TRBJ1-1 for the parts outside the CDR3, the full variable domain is DSGVTQTPKHLITATGQRVTLRCSPRSGDLSVYWYQQSLDQGLQFLIQYYNGEERAKGNILERFSAQQFPDLHSELNLSSLELGDSALYFCASSVASWDTEAFFGQGTRLTVV.

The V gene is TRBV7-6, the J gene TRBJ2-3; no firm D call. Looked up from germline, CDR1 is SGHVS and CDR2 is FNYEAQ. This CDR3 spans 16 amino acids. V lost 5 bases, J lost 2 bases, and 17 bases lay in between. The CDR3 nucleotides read TGTGCCAGCAGCCTATATTTTCGTAGTATCACAGATACGCAGTATTTT. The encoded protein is CASSLYFRSITDTQYF.